This entry lists 11 T cell receptor beta chains sequenced from one sample in a study of T cells after yellow fever vaccination. A single record per CDR3 protein comes from TCRdb applying MiXCR to the 5' RACE reads. The top ten clones hold about 15% of a sample with approximately 600,000 distinct CDR3 sequences, about 12% of them seen once. The starting material was PBMCs, obtained on the day of the yellow fever booster vaccination. The receptors were sampled from a man aged 25 to 40 who received the YFV17D yellow fever vaccine.

The chain has TRBV12-3 or TRBV12-4 and TRBJ2-2; maybe TRBD2 (5 bases). CDR3 length: 14 residues. V lost 5 bases to trimming and J lost 2 bases, with 9 bases between them. The CDR3 spells CASSGSLNTGELFF. In DNA, the CDR3 is TGTGCCAGCAGTGGGAGTTTAAACACCGGGGAGCTGTTTTTT.

The chain has TRBV7-9 and TRBJ2-7, with 9 bases matching TRBD2. CDR3 size: 16 residues. The germline CDR1 and CDR2 sequences are SEHNR and FQNEAQ (reference sequence). Trimming at V came to 5 bases and at J to 3 bases, leaving 11 bases not matched to a gene. The CDR3 region is CASSQSSKREVYEQYF. The CDR3 DNA reads as TGTGCCAGCAGCCAAAGCTCTAAGCGGGAGGTCTACGAGCAGTACTTC.

The V and J genes are TRBV7-2 and TRBJ1-1, with D uncertain. CDR3 length equals 14 residues. CDR1 and CDR2 from the germline V gene are SGHTA and FQGNSA. V lost 5 bases, J lost 5 bases, and 15 bases lay in between. The CDR3 spells CASSLKGGRTEAFF. As DNA, the CDR3 is TGTGCCAGCAGCCTTAAGGGCGGGCGGACTGAAGCTTTCTTT. The whole variable domain, filled in from reference TRBV7-2 and TRBJ1-1, reads GAGVSQSPSNKVTEKGKDVELRCDPISGHTALYWYRQSLGQGLEFLIYFQGNSAPDKSGLPSDRFSAERTGGSVSTLTIQRTQQEDSAVYLCASSLKGGRTEAFFGQGTRLTVV.

This rearrangement joins TRBV19 to TRBJ2-4; no clear D. Germline V lookup: CDR1 LNHDA, CDR2 SQIVND (reference sequence). V gave up 0 bases and J gave up 3 bases, with 9 bases separating them. The CDR3 runs 15 residues. The chain's CDR3 is CASSIDSMGKNIQYF. CDR3 in DNA: TGTGCCAGTAGTATAGATTCCATGGGCAAAAACATTCAGTACTTC.

The table lists this clonotype with many counts. The V and J genes are TRBV7-3 and TRBJ2-1; D is unresolved. The CDR3 is 15 amino acids. Germline assignment: CDR1 SGHTA and CDR2 FQGTGA. The V end lost 4 bases, the J end lost 9 bases, and 19 bases lay between the germline ends. The CDR3 spells CASSYHPPGMGEQFF. CDR3 sequence (DNA): TGTGCCAGCAGCTACCACCCCCCGGGCATGGGTGAGCAGTTCTTC. Full variable domain (missing parts from reference TRBV7-3 and TRBJ2-1): GAGVSQTPSNKVTEKGKYVELRCDPISGHTALYWYRQSLGQGPEFLIYFQGTGAADDSGLPNDRFFAVRPEGSVSTLKIQRTERGDSAVYLCASSYHPPGMGEQFFGPGTRLTVL.

This clonotype has a handful of counts. The gene calls are TRBV20-1 and TRBJ2-1, with D tentatively TRBD2 (6 bases). CDR1 is DFQATT and CDR2 is SNEGSKA in the germline V gene (reference sequence). The CDR3 extends over 15 amino acids. With 5 bases removed from V and 6 bases from J, the gap between germline ends came to 20 bases. The CDR3 spells CSAGDSLRGTNEQFF. DNA of the CDR3: TGCAGTGCTGGGGACTCTCTACGGGGGACCAATGAGCAGTTCTTC.

This clonotype was recorded at least ten times. The rearrangement links TRBV4-3 to TRBJ2-7, with TRBD2 matching over 7 bases. J gave up 6 bases and V 4 bases, and 9 bases lay outside the gene matches. The CDR3 consists of 14 residues. Germline CDR1 LGHNA, CDR2 YSLEER. The CDR3 here is CASSREQRDFEQYF. In DNA form, the CDR3 reads TGCGCCAGCAGCCGGGAGCAGCGGGATTTCGAGCAGTACTTC.

The genes are TRBV27 and TRBJ1-1, with 7 bases identical to TRBD1. Trimming removed 3 bases from V and 1 base from J; junction bases left unmatched: 5. Germline CDR1 is MNHEY and CDR2 is SMNVEV (reference sequence). There are 15 residues in the CDR3. The CDR3 reads CASSFVTGSNTEAFF. As DNA, the CDR3 is TGTGCCAGCAGTTTCGTGACAGGGTCGAACACTGAAGCTTTCTTT.

This clonotype turned up a few times. The chain has TRBV11-3 and TRBJ2-3, with 9 bases identical to TRBD1. Germline V gene lookup returns CDR1 SGHNT and CDR2 YENEEA. The V segment lost 1 base and the J segment 5 bases; nucleotides outside the gene matches: 4. The CDR3 is 15 amino acids. The CDR3 spells CASSLVNRGRDTQYF. CDR3 nucleotide sequence: TGTGCCAGCAGCTTAGTCAACAGGGGGCGAGATACGCAGTATTTT.

This CDR3 reads CSGASGGELFF. In DNA, the CDR3 is TGCAGCGGGGCAAGCGGAGGGGAGCTGTTTTTT. This chain joins TRBV29-1 and TRBJ2-2; D possibly corresponds to TRBD2 (5 bases). Germline V gene data show CDR1 as SQVTM and CDR2 as ANQGSEA. V lost 7 bases and J 8 bases, leaving 11 bases between the germline ends. The CDR3 spans 11 residues.

The chain has TRBV20-1 and TRBJ2-5; D perhaps matches TRBD2 (5 bases). This CDR3 is built from 13 residues. Trimming stripped 4 bases from V and 3 bases from J, with 12 bases between. Germline lookup yields CDR1 DFQATT and CDR2 SNEGSKA (reference sequence). CDR3 nucleotide sequence: TGCAGTGCTATCGTGACTACCAAAGAGACCCAGTACTTC. It codes for CSAIVTTKETQYF.